This TCR beta chain was identified in a study of T-cell reconstitution after alpha-beta-depleted transplantation in children. During its preparation, the TCRbeta library received unique molecular identifiers. TCRdb re-called the PCR reads with MiXCR, one entry per CDR3 protein. The sample consists of about 400,000 distinct CDR3 sequences, approximately 12% of them appearing once. V shed 5 bases and J shed 2 bases, with 17 bases lying between them. This CDR3 has 16 residues. The sample was PBMCs, taken from the stem cell graft. The chain is built from TRBV12-3 or TRBV12-4 and TRBJ2-3, with D hard to call. The clonotype originates from a human donor who donated a stem cell graft to a child with Fanconi anemia. CDR3 sequence: CASSPPRLTHTDTQYF. The CDR3 region has the DNA TGTGCCAGCAGTCCCCCCAGGCTCACCCACACAGATACGCAGTATTTT.